This T cell receptor beta chain was recovered during a study of cytomegalovirus exposure and HLA in healthy donors. Trimming pared 4 bases from V and 7 bases from J, leaving 20 bases between. The CDR3 has 15 residues. Germline CDR1 is MNHEY and CDR2 is SVGAGI. PCR employed 60 Vbeta and 13 Jbeta primers. Clones were sequenced by immunoSEQ multiplex PCR, and TCRdb holds only the in-frame ones, with some missing. The sample lists about 82,000 clones, just under 90% occurring once. The sample comprised PBMCs. This receptor was taken from a man aged 18 to 29 in good health and CMV-seronegative. The chain is built from TRBV6-5 and TRBJ2-7; D not resolved. The CDR3 coding sequence is TGTGCCAGCAGTTCCCAATCCTCAATCCGGTGGGAGCAGTACTTC. This sequence encodes CASSSQSSIRWEQYF.